The clone carrying this T cell receptor (beta chain) was seen a few times. Its antigen is as yet unknown. The assay was immunoSEQ multiplex PCR, and TCRdb's table has in-frame clones only and misses some. The table has about 110,000 clones, approximately 86% seen once. The CDR3 sequence is 14 residues long. CDR1 is MNHEY and CDR2 is SMNVEV in the germline V gene (reference sequence). V shed 5 bases and J 4 bases; nucleotides not matched to a gene: 4. The donors formed part of the roughly 120-subject validation cohort, distinct from the roughly 700-subject first cohort. This record comes from a study of cytomegalovirus exposure and HLA in healthy donors. Study as a whole: A later analysis reported the same platform for the 100 to 150 validation repertoires and the roughly 700 first-cohort repertoires. The study's findings and limits: TCR beta chains numbering under 200 were designated cytomegalovirus-associated.

The chain links TRBV27 to TRBJ1-1; 10 bases match TRBD1. The sample comprised PBMCs. The clonotype comes from a woman between 18 and 29 years old in good health and CMV-seronegative. In DNA form, the CDR3 reads TGTGCCAGCAGTACGGACAGGGGGACCACTGAAGCTTTCTTT. Its translation is CASSTDRGTTEAFF.